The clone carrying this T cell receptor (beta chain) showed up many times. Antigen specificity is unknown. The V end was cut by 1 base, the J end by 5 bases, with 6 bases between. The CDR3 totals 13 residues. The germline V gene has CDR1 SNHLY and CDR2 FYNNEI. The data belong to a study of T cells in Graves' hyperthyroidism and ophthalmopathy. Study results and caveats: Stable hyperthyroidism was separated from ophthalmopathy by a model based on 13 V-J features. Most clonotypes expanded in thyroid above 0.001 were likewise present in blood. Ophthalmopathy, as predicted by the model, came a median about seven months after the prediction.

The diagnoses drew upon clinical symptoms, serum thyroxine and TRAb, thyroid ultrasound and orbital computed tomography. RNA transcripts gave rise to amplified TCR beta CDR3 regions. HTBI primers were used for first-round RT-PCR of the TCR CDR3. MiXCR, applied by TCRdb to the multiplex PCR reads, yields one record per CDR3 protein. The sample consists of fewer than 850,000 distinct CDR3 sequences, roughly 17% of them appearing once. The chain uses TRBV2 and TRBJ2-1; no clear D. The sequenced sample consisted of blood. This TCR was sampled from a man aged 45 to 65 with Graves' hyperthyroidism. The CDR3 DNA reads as TGTGCCAGCAGTGAAGGCCCAAACAATGAGCAGTTCTTC. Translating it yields CASSEGPNNEQFF.